This entry describes one T cell receptor (beta chain). Original analysis: Counts of nucleated cells, estimated from reference gene primer amplification, were obtained. Sequencing used immunoSEQ multiplex PCR; TCRdb keeps in-frame clones, though not all of them. The V and J calls and clone size are taken from that table; D and trimming were inferred from the DNA. The repertoire consists of approximately 150,000 clones, with 80% to 90% occurring once and the leading ten covering roughly 3.5%. This sample is part of a study of blood T cell repertoires in COVID-19. Study summary: Samples of COVID-19 (acute and convalescent) were obtained from the United States, Italy and Spain. T cells, B-cell-depleted T cells, or PBMCs supplied cDNA or gDNA.

Per germline, CDR1 KGHDR and CDR2 SFDVKD. This CDR3 spans 12 amino acids. The junction had 2 bases not matched to a gene; V was cut back by 3 bases and J by 8 bases. The genes are TRBV24-1 and TRBJ1-2; 7 nucleotides match TRBD1. What was sequenced was peripheral blood. This TCR was recovered from a man between 70 and 80 years old with acute or convalescent COVID-19. As DNA, the CDR3 is TGTGCCACCAGTGATGACAGGGCGGGCTACACCTTC. This gives the protein CATSDDRAGYTF.